These 15 T cell receptor beta chains were all obtained from the same sample, sequenced in a study of T cell repertoires in cytomegalovirus infection. TCRdb independently ran MiXCR on the reads; one entry per CDR3 protein. The sample lists hundreds of thousands of distinct CDR3 sequences, 20% to 25% occurring once. Specimen: CD8+ T cells from PBMCs. These receptors all come from a human donor in good health (CMV status not recorded). Some clones in this sample may be carry-over from other donors' samples.

This chain joins TRBV3-1 and TRBJ1-5; 10 bases match TRBD1. CDR1 and CDR2 from the germline V gene are LGHDT and YNNKEL (reference sequence). With V trimmed by 4 bases and J by 4 bases, 7 bases remained unmatched. This CDR3 is built from 16 residues. The chain's CDR3 is CASSLPGQGWNQPQHF. CDR3 coding DNA: TGTGCCAGCAGCCTCCCGGGACAGGGGTGGAATCAGCCCCAGCATTTT. The full variable domain, with the rest looked up from reference TRBV3-1 and TRBJ1-5, is DTAVSQTPKYLVTQMGNDKSIKCEQNLGHDTMYWYKQDSKKFLKIMFSYNNKELIINETVPNRFSPKSPDKAHLNLHINSLELGDSAVYFCASSLPGQGWNQPQHFGDGTRLSIL.

The V and J genes are TRBV29-1 and TRBJ2-2; 12 bases line up with TRBD2. The germline gives CDR1 SQVTM, CDR2 ANQGSEA. V lost 6 bases to trimming and J lost 7 bases; unmatched junction nucleotides: 6. The CDR3 is made up of 14 amino acids. CDR3 loop: CSVASGGAFGELFF. Here the CDR3 DNA reads TGCAGCGTGGCTAGCGGGGGGGCCTTCGGGGAGCTGTTTTTT.

This clonotype was recorded a few times. The chain employs TRBV14 and TRBJ2-6; D is ambiguous. Trimming cost V 3 bases and J 4 bases, with 10 bases left between them. The germline V gene encodes CDR1 SGHDN and CDR2 FVKESK. The CDR3 has 15 residues. As DNA, the CDR3 is TGTGCCAGCAGCCACTGGGATGTAGGGGCCAACGTCCTGACTTTC. This codes for CASSHWDVGANVLTF.

The table lists this clonotype with a few counts. The chain is built from TRBV5-6 and TRBJ2-1; 7 bases are shared with TRBD2. The CDR3 contains 12 residues. Germline CDR1 reads SGHDT; CDR2 reads YYEEEE. Germline trimming cut 5 bases from V and 7 bases from J; bases unmatched to any gene: 3. The CDR3 loop is CASRAGRNEQFF. The CDR3 DNA reads TGTGCCAGCAGAGCGGGAAGAAATGAGCAGTTCTTC.

The chain is built from TRBV10-3 and TRBJ2-7, with 8 bases lining up with TRBD1. From germline, CDR1 is ENHRY and CDR2 SYGVKD. V lost 7 bases, J lost 0 bases, and 11 bases stayed unmatched. This CDR3 region has 16 residues. The CDR3 is CAITNNRDRTSYEQYF. The CDR3 coding sequence is TGTGCCATCACCAACAACCGGGACAGGACCTCCTACGAGCAGTACTTC.

Concerning this clonotype: Mismatch with germline at one junction end may stem from a read error. J is TRBJ2-7 and V is TRBV20-1; TRBD1 or TRBD2 may be the D gene (5 bases each). In germline, CDR1 is DFQATT, CDR2 SNEGSKA (reference sequence). The CDR3 spans 13 residues. Written as DNA, the CDR3 is TGCAGTGCTAGAGCGGGGCTAGTGGGGCCGAAACACTTC. Amino acids: CSARAGLVGPKHF.

There are many counts of this clonotype. The chain links TRBV7-9 to TRBJ1-5, with D tentatively TRBD1 (5 bases). The V end was cut by 4 bases, the J end by 6 bases, with 10 bases between. Germline-derived CDR1 and CDR2 are SEHNR and FQNEAQ (reference sequence). CDR3 size: 13 residues. In nucleotides, the CDR3 is TGTGCCAGCAGCTGGGGGGGGTTTCAGCCCCAGCATTTT. This gives the protein CASSWGGFQPQHF.

This clonotype appeared a few times. This sequence joins TRBV13 and TRBJ2-1; D remains ambiguous. The CDR3 has 13 amino acids. Germline values: CDR1 PRHDT, CDR2 FYEKMQ (reference sequence). The V end was cut by 1 base, the J end by 9 bases, with 10 bases between. CDR3 DNA sequence: TGTGCCAGCAGCTTAGCCCGAAAGGGTGAGCAGTTCTTC. Amino acid sequence: CASSLARKGEQFF.

About this clonotype: A much bigger clone sits one base away, suggesting this may be a read error. Lacking the conserved final phenylalanine or tryptophan, this CDR3 likely reflects a read error. This chain joins TRBV24-1 and TRBJ2-1, with D possibly TRBD1 on 5 matching bases. Germline V gene data show CDR1 as KGHDR and CDR2 as SFDVKD. With 5 bases removed from V and 8 bases from J, the gap between germline ends came to 12 bases. This CDR3 comprises 13 residues. The CDR3: CATSAKGRDEQFV. The CDR3 DNA reads TGTGCCACCAGTGCAAAAGGCAGGGATGAGCAGTTCGTC.

The CDR3 sequence: CASSFGLAGTDTQYF. CDR3 nucleotides: TGTGCCAGCAGTTTCGGACTAGCGGGGACGGATACGCAGTATTTT. The rearrangement joins TRBV27 to TRBJ2-3, with TRBD2 matching over 12 bases. The CDR3 is 15 residues long. V shed 3 bases and J 6 bases; nucleotides not matched to a gene: 4. Germline CDR1 is MNHEY and CDR2 is SMNVEV (reference sequence).

The chain joins TRBV29-1 to TRBJ1-1; TRBD1 matches at 7 bases. V dropped 6 bases and J dropped 1; count of bases not matched to a gene: 5. The CDR3 extends over 13 amino acids. The germline V gene encodes CDR1 SQVTM and CDR2 ANQGSEA. The CDR3 loop reads CSVQGRGNTEAFF. The DNA of the CDR3 is TGCAGCGTACAGGGGAGGGGGAACACTGAAGCTTTCTTT.

V and J are TRBV27 and TRBJ1-1; no clear D. CDR1 and CDR2 from the germline V gene are MNHEY and SMNVEV (reference sequence). This CDR3 region has 13 residues. The ends were cut back, 10 bases at V and 0 bases at J, with 12 bases in the middle. In nucleotides, the CDR3 is TGTGCCACTTCGGTTACCTTGAACACTGAAGCTTTCTTT. Protein product: CATSVTLNTEAFF.

The V call is TRBV7-9, the J call TRBJ2-2; D gene ambiguous. V was clipped by 5 bases and J by 6 bases, with 13 bases between them. The CDR3 has 14 residues. CDR1 and CDR2 (germline): SEHNR, FQNEAQ (reference sequence). In nucleotides, the CDR3 is TGTGCCAGCAGCCTGGGCCGGTCCTCCGGGGAGCTGTTTTTT. Translating it yields CASSLGRSSGELFF.

Remarks on this clonotype: Sequence at one end of the junction differs from germline and may be a read error. The chain recombines TRBV19 with TRBJ2-1; 8 bases are shared with TRBD1. Germline V gene lookup returns CDR1 LNHDA and CDR2 SQIVND (reference sequence). The CDR3 extends over 15 amino acids. The CDR3 spells CASSPQGVSNNEQFF. CDR3 bases: TGTGCCAGTAGCCCACAGGGGGTCTCCAACAATGAGCAGTTCTTC.

This clonotype has more than one count but fewer than ten. The rearrangement uses TRBV5-1 and TRBJ1-2, with unresolved D. Germline CDR1 SGHRS, CDR2 YFSETQ. This CDR3 is 15 amino acids long. With 2 bases removed from V and 0 bases from J, the gap between germline ends came to 11 bases. The CDR3 sequence is CASSFHGPTNYGYTF. The CDR3 DNA sequence: TGCGCCAGCAGCTTTCATGGACCTACTAACTATGGCTACACCTTC.